This TCR beta chain was captured in a study of blood T cell repertoires in COVID-19. This clone occurred once. Profiled with immunoSEQ multiplex PCR; TCRdb holds only in-frame clones, not every one. The sample shows about 140,000 clones, over 65% of them seen only once. From germline, CDR1 is LGHDT and CDR2 YNNKEL (reference sequence). The V and J ends lost 0 bases and 6 bases, in that order; junction bases with no gene match: 9. The CDR3 runs to 17 residues. J is TRBJ2-2 and V is TRBV3-1 (or the pseudogene TRBV3-2); TRBD2 matches 8 bases. This TCR came from a man aged 45-60 years with acute or convalescent COVID-19. Sequencing used peripheral blood. CDR3 region: CASSQDRAGGVSGELFF. In DNA, the CDR3 is TGTGCCAGCAGCCAAGATCGGGCGGGGGGCGTCTCCGGGGAGCTGTTTTTT.